This T cell receptor beta chain was sequenced in a study of blood T cell repertoires in COVID-19. The wider study: Acute-phase and convalescent COVID-19 samples originated in the United States, Italy and Spain. From T cells, B-cell-depleted T cells, or PBMCs came the material, which was cDNA or gDNA.

Assay used: immunoSEQ multiplex PCR; TCRdb lists only in-frame clones, some missing. The sample lists over 60,000 clones; 75% to 90% were seen once. Germline loops: CDR1 SGHAT, CDR2 FQNNGV. The CDR3 is 14 residues long. V shed 5 bases, J shed 3 bases, and the junction held 5 bases outside the gene matches. The sequence came from a human donor in a cohort sampled during active COVID-19. The genes are TRBV11-2 and TRBJ2-7; 9 bases agree with TRBD2. Material for sequencing was peripheral blood. For the CDR3, the DNA is TGTGCCAGCAGCCTGTTAGCGGGAGTCTACGAGCAGTACTTC. This gives the protein CASSLLAGVYEQYF.